This T cell receptor (beta chain) was recovered during a study of control samples from healthy donors and cancer patients. Assay: immunoSEQ multiplex PCR; the TCRdb copy retains only in-frame clones and omits some. The sample yields under 200,000 clones, of which the top ten take up approximately 2.2%. Germline CDR1 and CDR2: MGHRA and YSYEKL. This CDR3 is built from 19 residues. V was clipped by 4 bases and J by 2 bases; unmatched bases: 16. The TCR originated in a woman aged 25 to 45 in good health. The sample was blood. The V call is TRBV4-1, the J call TRBJ2-1, with 8 bases identical to TRBD1. The CDR3 nucleotides are TGCGCCAGCAGCCTACAGGGGGACCCCACAGGGCATCCCTACAATGAGCAGTTCTTC. This translates into CASSLQGDPTGHPYNEQFF.